This T cell receptor beta chain was recovered during a study of shared clonotypes between healthy human individuals. The donors were adults (healthy and HIV-negative) with no recent acute infections or vaccinations. This table comes from immunoSEQ multiplex PCR, and its TCRdb copy is limited to in-frame clones, with some not included. There are around 1 million clones in the sample; 76% occur only once, and over 1.3% lies in the top ten. Notes on the study in general: Memory subsets generally showed smaller estimated richness than naive subsets did. Clonotype sharing levels among donors were expected to vary with sequencing depth. Non-shared clonotypes displayed generation probabilities falling below those of clonotypes present in all four donors.

CDR1 is SGHRS, CDR2 YFSETQ, per germline. The CDR3 totals 15 residues. With 4 bases clipped from V and 4 bases from J, the junction kept 9 bases outside the gene matches. Note on this clone: Its antigen remains unknown.

Sequencing was performed on memory CD4+ T cells sorted from blood. Subset here: CD45RA-negative fraction. The receptor was isolated from a man aged 18 to 30 in good health. V usage is TRBV5-1 and J usage is TRBJ1-1; 8 bases fit TRBD1. CDR3 sequence reads: CASSPTGEDPTEAFF. CDR3 in DNA: TGCGCCAGCAGCCCGACAGGGGAAGATCCCACTGAAGCTTTCTTT.